What follows are 29 T cell receptor delta chains derived from one specimen sequenced in a study of gamma-delta T cells after stem cell transplantation. TCRdb re-identified clones in the RT-PCR reads via CATT. This repertoire shows over 2,000 delta-chain clones, 15% to 20% found once; its top ten account for roughly 13%. The material sequenced was gamma-delta T cells. The source of these receptors is a human donor. It is not recorded whose cells these are; they may come from a transplant donor. This table probably holds off-target reads from a library built for another chain.

The CDR3 region is CACDTILGRVTDKLIF. For the CDR3, the DNA is TGTGCCTGTGACACCATACTGGGGCGAGTCACCGATAAACTCATCTTT. The V and J genes are TRDV2 and TRDJ1; 7 positions match TRDD3. V gave up 0 bases and J gave up 1 base; unmatched junction bases: 7. This CDR3 region has 16 residues. Germline V lookup: CDR1 GEAIGNYY, CDR2 EKD.

The V gene is TRDV2, the J gene TRDJ1; TRDD3 aligns across 12 bases. Unmatched junction bases numbered 9, after V lost 1 base and J lost 7 bases. The CDR3 contains 16 residues. The germline CDR1 and CDR2 sequences are GEAIGNYY and EKD. The CDR3 DNA reads TGTGCCTGTGACACGCTCTCCCTGGGGGATACGAGTAAACTCATCTTT. It yields the protein CACDTLSLGDTSKLIF.

There are a few counts of this clone. J is TRDJ1 and V is TRDV2; 10 bases fit TRDD3. J lost 2 bases, V lost 3 bases, and 5 bases had no gene match. The germline V gene encodes CDR1 GEAIGNYY and CDR2 EKD. This CDR3 contains 15 residues. CDR3 DNA sequence: TGTGCCTGTGACGAGTGGGGGATACAAACCGATAAACTCATCTTT. This translates into CACDEWGIQTDKLIF.

This chain connects TRDV2 to TRDJ1; D is tentatively TRDD2 or TRDD3 (6 bases each). Germline V gene lookup returns CDR1 GEAIGNYY and CDR2 EKD. This CDR3 has 17 amino acids. V shed 1 base and J shed 0 bases, with 17 bases lying between them. CDR3 in DNA: TGTGCCTGTGACACGGTGGGGATTCCTAAGCACACCGATAAACTCATCTTT. Translation gives CACDTVGIPKHTDKLIF.

V is TRDV2 and J is TRDJ3; 9 nucleotides align to TRDD3. The CDR3 is 21 residues long. After removal of 3 bases from V and 0 bases from J, the junction contained 14 bases not matched to a gene. The germline gives CDR1 GEAIGNYY, CDR2 EKD. The CDR3 DNA follows: TGTGCCTGTGACTCTATTCCACTGGGGGACGCGAGCTCCTGGGACACCCGACAGATGTTTTTC. It encodes CACDSIPLGDASSWDTRQMFF.

The chain uses TRDV2 and TRDJ1; 8 bases fit TRDD3. CDR1 is GEAIGNYY and CDR2 is EKD in the germline V gene. The CDR3 totals 18 residues. Trimming took 0 bases from V and 3 from J; bases not matched to a gene: 14. As DNA, the CDR3 is TGTGCCTGTGACACCGTTGATCTGAGGGATACGCGGTCCGATAAACTCATCTTT. It translates to CACDTVDLRDTRSDKLIF.

The CDR3 region is CACFSLLGENDKLIF. The CDR3 DNA is TGTGCCTGTTTTTCCCTACTGGGGGAGAACGATAAACTCATCTTT. The gene calls are TRDV2 and TRDJ1, with 9 positions matching TRDD3. The CDR3 runs 15 residues. Germline V lookup: CDR1 GEAIGNYY, CDR2 EKD. Germline trimming cut 6 bases from V and 4 bases from J; bases unmatched to any gene: 11.

This chain joins TRDV2 and TRDJ1; 8 nucleotides align to TRDD3. The CDR3 is made up of 19 amino acids. Germline CDR1 GEAIGNYY, CDR2 EKD. Unmatched junction bases numbered 15, after V lost 0 bases and J lost 1 base. CDR3 DNA: TGTGCCTGTGACACCTTGACACCTGTACTGGGGGCTGGCACCGATAAACTCATCTTT. Translating gives CACDTLTPVLGAGTDKLIF.

This clone showed up just a few times. V gene TRDV2 combines with J gene TRDJ1; 8 bases agree with TRDD3. Trimming cost V 0 bases and J 7 bases; bases outside gene matches: 9. Germline-derived CDR1 and CDR2 are GEAIGNYY and EKD. The CDR3 totals 15 residues. The CDR3 nucleotides are TGTGCCTGTGACACCGTTGGGACTGGGGGTACTAAACTCATCTTT. The encoded protein is CACDTVGTGGTKLIF.

The chain is built from TRDV2 and TRDJ1, with D perhaps TRDD3 (6 bases). The CDR3 is 18 residues long. Germline V gives CDR1 GEAIGNYY, CDR2 EKD. Trimming took 3 bases from V and 0 from J, leaving 22 bases between them. CDR3 nucleotides: TGTGCCTGTGACCCGGTTACCGGGGGGACTCTGTACACCGATAAACTCATCTTT. Encoded protein: CACDPVTGGTLYTDKLIF.

On this clone: A clone one base away is much larger, so this may be a read error. The V call is TRDV2, the J call TRDJ3; 12 nucleotides match TRDD3. The CDR3 covers 19 residues. Germline-derived CDR1 and CDR2 are GEAIGNYY and EKD. The DNA for the CDR3 is TGTGCCTGTGACAGGTTACTGGGGGATACCTCCTTGGACACCCGACAGATGTTTTTC. This gives the protein CACDRLLGDTSLDTRQMFF.

This clone was detected a few times. V is TRDV2 and J is TRDJ1, with 7 nucleotides matching TRDD3. This CDR3 has 18 amino acids. Looked up from germline, CDR1 is GEAIGNYY and CDR2 is EKD. J gave up 6 bases and V 4 bases, and 22 bases lay outside the gene matches. CDR3 residues: CACESLLGQKDALNKLIF. In nucleotides, the CDR3 is TGTGCCTGTGAAAGCTTACTGGGGCAAAAAGACGCACTCAATAAACTCATCTTT.

As to this clone: Since a much larger clone is just one base distant, this may be a read error. This rearrangement joins TRDV2 to TRDJ3; 8 nucleotides align to TRDD3. The CDR3 extends over 23 amino acids. The germline gives CDR1 GEAIGNYY, CDR2 EKD. J gave up 0 bases and V 3 bases, and 21 bases lay outside the gene matches. CDR3 loop: CACDAVLHLGETGSSWDTRQMFF. As DNA, the CDR3 is TGTGCCTGTGACGCCGTACTGCACCTGGGGGAAACCGGCAGCTCCTGGGACACCCGACAGATGTTTTTC.

This chain joins TRDV2 and TRDJ1; TRDD3 matches 9 bases. The germline V gene has CDR1 GEAIGNYY and CDR2 EKD. V shed 0 bases and J 4 bases; nucleotides not matched to a gene: 11. CDR3 length: 17 residues. The CDR3 reads CACDTLGDGFKGDKLIF. The CDR3 nucleotides are TGTGCCTGTGACACCCTGGGGGATGGTTTCAAAGGCGATAAACTCATCTTT.

The chain carries TRDV2 and TRDJ1; 10 positions match TRDD3. V lost 1 base to trimming and J lost 3 bases; unmatched junction nucleotides: 13. Per germline, CDR1 GEAIGNYY and CDR2 EKD. The CDR3 is 18 amino acids. DNA for the CDR3: TGTGCCTGTGACACTATGAAGACTGGGGGATTTATCGCCGATAAACTCATCTTT. The encoded protein is CACDTMKTGGFIADKLIF.

The V gene is TRDV2, the J gene TRDJ1, with unresolved D. Germline V gives CDR1 GEAIGNYY, CDR2 EKD. The V end was cut by 0 bases, the J end by 4 bases, with 23 bases between. The CDR3 is 18 residues long. As DNA, the CDR3 is TGTGCCTGTGACACCGTAGGAGCCCGTACGCGTCTCGTCGATAAACTCATCTTT. Translating gives CACDTVGARTRLVDKLIF.

The chain carries TRDV2 and TRDJ2; the match to TRDD3 covers 8 bases. The CDR3 runs to 19 residues. Per germline, CDR1 GEAIGNYY and CDR2 EKD. J lost 0 bases, V lost 1 base, and 12 bases had no gene match. CDR3 protein: CACDTLGDPNLTLTAQLFF. In DNA, the CDR3 is TGTGCCTGTGACACTTTGGGGGATCCAAACTTAACTTTGACAGCACAACTCTTCTTT.

Concerning this clone itself: This may be a read error, as it is one base from a much larger clone. V is TRDV2 and J is TRDJ3, with a possible D match to TRDD3 (6 bases). This CDR3 has 19 amino acids. From germline, CDR1 is GEAIGNYY and CDR2 EKD. CDR3 sequence (DNA): TGTGCCTGTGACACCGTGAGGGGGAAAAGCTCCTGGTACACCCGACAGATGTTTTTC. This codes for CACDTVRGKSSWYTRQMFF.

This clone was counted only a few times. V and J are TRDV2 and TRDJ1, with 7 bases identical to TRDD3. Germline V CDR1 and CDR2: GEAIGNYY, EKD. V lost 2 bases to trimming and J lost 0 bases; unmatched junction nucleotides: 5. The CDR3 spans 15 residues. Here the CDR3 reads CACDILGVDTDKLIF. As DNA, the CDR3 is TGTGCCTGTGACATCCTGGGGGTCGACACCGATAAACTCATCTTT.

The chain links TRDV2 to TRDJ1; no definite D call. This CDR3 spans 15 amino acids. Per germline, CDR1 GEAIGNYY and CDR2 EKD. V dropped 3 bases and J dropped 0 bases, with 13 bases sitting between them. The CDR3: CACDPLGRYTDKLIF. CDR3 in DNA: TGTGCCTGTGACCCCCTCGGGCGCTACACCGATAAACTCATCTTT.

The chain has TRDV2 and TRDJ1, with 9 bases matching TRDD2. V was clipped by 3 bases and J by 0 bases; unmatched bases: 19. The CDR3 spans 20 residues. The germline V gene has CDR1 GEAIGNYY and CDR2 EKD. The chain's CDR3 is CACDDLPTAAGGLNTDKLIF. For the CDR3, the DNA is TGTGCCTGTGACGACCTTCCTACGGCGGCTGGGGGTCTTAACACCGATAAACTCATCTTT.

The sample holds a few counts of this clone. The V and J genes are TRDV2 and TRDJ1; 8 positions agree with TRDD3. Germline V gene data show CDR1 as GEAIGNYY and CDR2 as EKD. The CDR3 totals 18 residues. The J segment lost 0 bases and the V segment lost 2 bases, leaving 13 bases of the junction unmatched. The CDR3 sequence is CACDIMGTGGVYTDKLIF. CDR3 nucleotides: TGTGCCTGTGACATTATGGGGACTGGGGGCGTCTACACCGATAAACTCATCTTT.

This clone was observed a few times. J is TRDJ1 and V is TRDV2; D might be TRDD2 (5 bases). This CDR3 contains 15 residues. In germline, CDR1 is GEAIGNYY, CDR2 EKD. Trimming removed 3 bases at V and 2 bases at J, with 15 bases between. The CDR3 region is CACDSLLQKTDKLIF. CDR3 DNA: TGTGCCTGTGACTCCCTTCTACAGAAGACCGATAAACTCATCTTT.

The chain uses TRDV2 and TRDJ1; weak D call: TRDD3 (5 bases). Trimming took 2 bases from V and 0 from J, leaving 9 bases between them. Germline assignment: CDR1 GEAIGNYY and CDR2 EKD. The CDR3 sequence is 14 residues long. The CDR3 DNA follows: TGTGCCTGTGACAATCTACTGGACACCGATAAACTCATCTTT. Amino acids: CACDNLLDTDKLIF.

The V and J genes are TRDV2 and TRDJ3; 7 bases agree with TRDD3. The CDR3 is 20 amino acids. CDR1 GEAIGNYY and CDR2 EKD come from the germline V gene. With 1 base clipped from V and 0 bases from J, the junction kept 11 bases outside the gene matches. The chain's CDR3 is CACDTIGGGPISWDTRQMFF. The DNA for the CDR3 is TGTGCCTGTGACACAATCGGTGGGGGACCTATCTCCTGGGACACCCGACAGATGTTTTTC.

There are a few counts of this clone. The V and J genes are TRDV2 and TRDJ1; no definite D call. The CDR3 is 18 residues long. Germline V lookup: CDR1 GEAIGNYY, CDR2 EKD. Deletions cut 0 bases from V and 0 bases from J, with 19 bases between. As DNA, the CDR3 is TGTGCCTGTGACACCGTTGGTAGAAAATTACGGGACACCGATAAACTCATCTTT. This codes for CACDTVGRKLRDTDKLIF.

The sample holds a few counts of this clone. The gene calls are TRDV2 and TRDJ1; D is undetermined. V lost 3 bases to trimming and J lost 3 bases, with 13 bases between them. CDR3 length: 14 residues. Germline CDR1 is GEAIGNYY and CDR2 is EKD. The CDR3 DNA reads as TGTGCCTGTGACCCGCTACTGAGTCCCGATAAACTCATCTTT. This codes for CACDPLLSPDKLIF.

The CDR3 here is CACDTLWGTQGNTDKLIF. The CDR3 region has the DNA TGTGCCTGTGACACTCTCTGGGGGACCCAGGGGAACACCGATAAACTCATCTTT. The chain has TRDV2 and TRDJ1, with 8 bases aligning to TRDD3. Trimming cost V 1 base and J 0 bases; bases outside gene matches: 12. The CDR3 length is 18 residues. The germline V gene has CDR1 GEAIGNYY and CDR2 EKD.

This clone was seen only a few times. A junction end diverges from the germline sequence, so it may reflect a read error. The chain joins TRDV2 to TRDJ3; 7 bases are shared with TRDD3. The CDR3 length is 18 residues. CDR1 and CDR2 (germline): GEAIGNYY, EKD. This CDR3 reads CARDTVGDSGWDTRQMFF. The DNA of the CDR3 is TGTGCCCGTGACACCGTAGGGGATAGCGGCTGGGACACCCGACAGATGTTTTTC.